The 22 T cell receptor beta chains presented below share a single source sample, sequenced in a study of T cell responses to AZD1222 COVID-19 vaccine. Profiled with immunoSEQ multiplex PCR; TCRdb holds only in-frame clones, not every one. Of 100,000 or so clones listed, 85% to 90% are singletons. Here the sequenced sample was peripheral blood, taken 28 days after the second AZD1222 dose. The receptors shown here come from an adult who received the AZD1222 COVID-19 vaccine.

This chain connects TRBV7-9 to TRBJ2-7, with TRBD1 matching 7 bases. CDR1 is SEHNR, CDR2 FQNEAQ, per germline (reference sequence). The CDR3 length is 14 residues. Trimming removed 5 bases from V and 0 bases from J; junction bases left unmatched: 4. CDR3 region: CASSPRQGSYEQYF. The CDR3 DNA reads as TGTGCCAGCAGCCCTCGACAGGGCTCCTACGAGCAGTACTTC.

This chain connects TRBV3-1 (or the pseudogene TRBV3-2) to TRBJ2-7, with a possible D match to TRBD2 (5 bases). This CDR3 has 15 amino acids. CDR1 is LGHDT and CDR2 is YNNKEL in the germline V gene (reference sequence). Trimming shortened V by 4 bases and J by 2 bases, and 15 bases separated the two germline ends. In DNA form, the CDR3 reads TGTGCCAGCAGCCCAGCCCTAGCAGCCACCTACGAGCAGTACTTC. Protein product: CASSPALAATYEQYF.

This rearrangement joins TRBV5-5 to TRBJ2-3; D uncertain. The CDR3 totals 13 residues. Germline V gene sequence: CDR1 SGHKS, CDR2 YYEKEE (reference sequence). V lost 4 bases and J lost 4, with 10 bases in between. The CDR3 DNA is TGTGCCAGCAGCCTGGGTTCGCCAGATACGCAGTATTTT. This gives the protein CASSLGSPDTQYF.

This clone has a handful of counts. This rearrangement joins TRBV18 to TRBJ2-5; 9 nucleotides line up with TRBD2. CDR3 length equals 15 residues. CDR1 and CDR2 (germline): KGHSH, LQKENI. V lost 0 bases, J lost 7 bases, and 6 bases stayed unmatched. As DNA, the CDR3 is TGTGCCAGCTCACCACCTGCTAGCGGGGTGGTGACCCAGTACTTC. This codes for CASSPPASGVVTQYF.

J is TRBJ2-3 and V is TRBV7-2, with 9 bases aligning to TRBD1. CDR3 length equals 15 residues. Germline CDR1 reads SGHTA; CDR2 reads FQGNSA. The V gene end was trimmed by 5 bases and the J gene end by 3 bases; junction bases not matched to a gene: 6. The DNA for the CDR3 is TGTGCCAGCAGCCTACAGGGGGCTAGGACAGATACGCAGTATTTT. Translated, it gives CASSLQGARTDTQYF.

This chain links TRBV19 with TRBJ2-4, with D perhaps being TRBD1 or TRBD2 (5 bases each). This CDR3 region has 18 residues. The ends were cut back, 5 bases at V and 3 bases at J, with 23 bases in the middle. Germline V CDR1 and CDR2: LNHDA, SQIVND (reference sequence). CDR3 in DNA: TGTGCCAGTAGTCCTAGTTCGGCTTTAGAGAGGGGCAAAAACATTCAGTACTTC. Amino acid sequence: CASSPSSALERGKNIQYF. The full variable domain, in which reference TRBV19 and TRBJ2-4 provide the parts outside the CDR3, is DGGITQSPKYLFRKEGQNVTLSCEQNLNHDAMYWYRQDPGQGLRLIYYSQIVNDFQKGDIAEGYSVSREKKESFPLTVTSAQKNPTAFYLCASSPSSALERGKNIQYFGAGTRLSVL.

The chain links TRBV5-1 to TRBJ2-7; 11 nucleotides align to TRBD2. The J segment lost 6 bases and the V segment lost 4 bases, leaving 12 bases of the junction unmatched. The CDR3 extends over 16 amino acids. In germline, CDR1 is SGHRS, CDR2 YFSETQ. CDR3 in amino acids: CASSVLAGGVGGEQYF. CDR3 coding DNA: TGCGCCAGCAGCGTATTAGCGGGAGGGGTCGGGGGCGAGCAGTACTTC.

The V call is TRBV5-1, the J call TRBJ2-5, with 9 nucleotides matching TRBD1. Germline CDR1 reads SGHRS; CDR2 reads YFSETQ. The V segment lost 4 bases and the J segment 4 bases; nucleotides outside the gene matches: 5. The CDR3 is made up of 14 amino acids. CDR3 region: CASSGGQGPETQYF. As DNA, the CDR3 is TGCGCCAGCAGCGGGGGACAGGGCCCAGAGACCCAGTACTTC.

CDR3 sequence reads: CASNKADRVHEQYF. CDR3 nucleotide sequence: TGTGCCAGCAACAAGGCCGACAGGGTCCACGAGCAGTACTTC. The rearrangement joins TRBV28 to TRBJ2-7, with 7 bases fitting TRBD1. The CDR3 is 14 residues long. V was pared by 7 bases and J by 5 bases, with 11 bases of the junction left unmatched. Germline V gene data show CDR1 as MDHEN and CDR2 as SYDVKM. Using reference TRBV28 and TRBJ2-7 for the parts outside the CDR3, the full variable domain is DVKVTQSSRYLVKRTGEKVFLECVQDMDHENMFWYRQDPGLGLRLIYFSYDVKMKEKGDIPEGYSVSREKKERFSLILESASTNQTSMYLCASNKADRVHEQYFGPGTRLTVT.

J is TRBJ2-5 and V is TRBV19; possibly TRBD1 for D (6 bases). The CDR3 has 15 amino acids. The germline CDR1 and CDR2 sequences are LNHDA and SQIVND (reference sequence). V lost 7 bases and J lost 4, with 19 bases in between. In DNA form, the CDR3 reads TGTGCCAGTAAGTCTGGCGGGCAGGGGAGAGAGACCCAGTACTTC. This translates into CASKSGGQGRETQYF.

The CDR3 nucleotides read TGTGCCAGCAGTTTACGGGCGGGACTAGGCTCGTATCAGTACTTC. Amino acid sequence: CASSLRAGLGSYQYF. The chain couples TRBV27 to TRBJ2-7, with 8 bases lining up with TRBD2. Germline assignment: CDR1 MNHEY and CDR2 SMNVEV (reference sequence). V shed 2 bases, J shed 10 bases, and the junction held 13 bases outside the gene matches. The CDR3 consists of 15 residues.

The V call is TRBV7-8, the J call TRBJ1-2; D is uncertain. Germline V gene lookup returns CDR1 SGHVS and CDR2 FQNEAQ. V lost 1 base and J 5 bases, leaving 20 bases between the germline ends. The CDR3 loop spans 17 amino acids. CDR3 protein: CASSLVGSGPGGYGYTF. CDR3 nucleotide sequence: TGTGCCAGCAGCTTAGTTGGGTCGGGCCCCGGAGGGTATGGCTACACCTTC.

V and J are TRBV6-2 or TRBV6-3 and TRBJ2-2, with 8 positions matching TRBD1. In germline, CDR1 is MNHEY, CDR2 SVGEGT. J was trimmed by 6 bases and V by 2 bases; bases with no gene match: 5. The CDR3 covers 15 residues. CDR3 in amino acids: CASSYPQGAAGELFF. The CDR3 nucleotides read TGTGCCAGCAGTTACCCCCAGGGGGCGGCCGGGGAGCTGTTTTTT.

The genes are TRBV6-6 and TRBJ2-3, with D hard to call. Germline CDR1 MNHNY, CDR2 SVGAGI (reference sequence). The CDR3 extends over 13 amino acids. V lost 7 bases to trimming and J lost 0 bases, with 8 bases between them. The CDR3 spells CASTPSSTDTQYF. The CDR3, as DNA: TGTGCCAGCACCCCTAGTAGCACAGATACGCAGTATTTT.

The chain joins TRBV12-3 or TRBV12-4 to TRBJ1-2; D call uncertain. This CDR3 is built from 13 residues. Trimming left V 3 bases short and J 2 bases short, with 7 bases between. The CDR3 sequence is CASSLRENYGYTF. Written as DNA, the CDR3 is TGTGCCAGCAGTTTGCGGGAGAACTATGGCTACACCTTC.

This chain links TRBV5-4 with TRBJ2-1; 11 bases are shared with TRBD2. The V gene's germline CDR1 is SGHNT and CDR2 YYREEE (reference sequence). CDR3 length: 15 residues. V trimming: 0 bases; J trimming: 6 bases; junction bases outside the gene matches: 2. This CDR3 is CASSLVAGGSNEQFF. The CDR3 DNA sequence: TGTGCCAGCAGCTTGGTAGCGGGAGGGTCCAATGAGCAGTTCTTC.

The chain has TRBV18 and TRBJ2-1; the D is unclear. V dropped 1 base and J dropped 0 bases, with 7 bases sitting between them. Germline assignment: CDR1 KGHSH and CDR2 LQKENI. The CDR3 spans 15 residues. Here the CDR3 DNA reads TGTGCCAGCTCACCACAGGAAAACTCCTACAATGAGCAGTTCTTC. Translating it yields CASSPQENSYNEQFF.

The rearrangement joins TRBV19 to TRBJ1-3; D is ambiguous. V lost 10 bases and J 0 bases, leaving 10 bases between the germline ends. This CDR3 has 13 residues. The V gene's germline CDR1 is LNHDA and CDR2 SQIVND (reference sequence). The CDR3 bases are TGTGCCACGTCGGGGATCTCTGGAAACACCATATATTTT. Protein sequence: CATSGISGNTIYF.

The chain couples TRBV27 to TRBJ2-1, with a weak D call TRBD2 (5 bases). CDR1 and CDR2 from the germline V gene are MNHEY and SMNVEV (reference sequence). With 5 bases removed from V and 8 bases from J, the gap between germline ends came to 28 bases. The CDR3 loop spans 18 amino acids. The CDR3 loop reads CASSAPRASQRVGYEQFF. The CDR3 bases are TGTGCCAGCAGTGCCCCCCGGGCTAGCCAGAGGGTGGGGTATGAGCAGTTCTTC.

V and J are TRBV7-9 and TRBJ1-1, with 7 bases lining up with TRBD1. The CDR3 loop spans 14 amino acids. Trimming took 4 bases from V and 4 from J; bases not matched to a gene: 6. In germline, CDR1 is SEHNR, CDR2 FQNEAQ (reference sequence). The CDR3 DNA reads TGTGCCAGCAGCTCACAGGGGTCGGGCACTGAAGCTTTCTTT. As protein: CASSSQGSGTEAFF.

This chain links TRBV19 with TRBJ2-5; 8 positions agree with TRBD2. Germline V lookup: CDR1 LNHDA, CDR2 SQIVND (reference sequence). The CDR3 length is 13 residues. Trimming at V came to 7 bases and at J to 3 bases, leaving 4 bases not matched to a gene. The CDR3 reads CASTLRGEETQYF. DNA of the CDR3: TGTGCCAGTACTCTGCGGGGGGAAGAGACCCAGTACTTC. Combining the CDR3 with reference TRBV19 and TRBJ2-5 gives the whole variable domain DGGITQSPKYLFRKEGQNVTLSCEQNLNHDAMYWYRQDPGQGLRLIYYSQIVNDFQKGDIAEGYSVSREKKESFPLTVTSAQKNPTAFYLCASTLRGEETQYFGPGTRLLVL.

The chain joins TRBV10-3 to TRBJ1-2, with D tentatively TRBD1 (5 bases). This CDR3 has 13 residues. Trimming cost V 10 bases and J 3 bases, with 15 bases left between them. Per germline, CDR1 ENHRY and CDR2 SYGVKD. DNA for the CDR3: TGTGCCACGGGGCGGGGCGGAGACTATGGCTACACCTTC. Protein sequence: CATGRGGDYGYTF.